This is a list of T cell receptor beta chains from one sample in a study of T cell repertoires in cytomegalovirus infection. These receptors have no identified antigens. A single record per CDR3 protein comes from TCRdb applying MiXCR to the reads. The data contain 450,000 to 550,000 distinct CDR3 sequences, roughly 46% of them singletons. The sample here was cultured PBMCs, taken from culture after CMV antigen stimulation. The source is a human donor in good health (CMV status not recorded). Some clones in this sample may be carry-over from other donors' samples. Each CDR3 is given with its conserved first and last residue. D genes are given only for firm matches. The listing skips clone size in some rows; elsewhere it reads once, few, many or a size class.

d_call j_call v_call clone_size cdr3_nt cdr3_aa
TRBD2 TRBJ2-5 TRBV7-2 . TGTGCCAGCACGCTTATACGGGTGGCGGGAGACATGGAGACCCAGTACTTC CASTLIRVAGDMETQYF
. TRBJ2-7 TRBV7-2 many TGTGCCAGCAGCTTAGGTGCAGGTTACGAGCAGTACTTC CASSLGAGYEQYF
. TRBJ2-3 TRBV11-3 few TGTGCCAGCAGCCCCTTTGCTGGCACTAGCACAGATACGCAGTATTTT CASSPFAGTSTDTQYF
TRBD1 TRBJ1-5 TRBV7-9 few TGTGCCAGCAGCCCTGACAGGGCCCACAATCAGCCCCAGCATTTT CASSPDRAHNQPQHF
. TRBJ1-2 TRBV20-1 once TGCAGTGCCACCCAAGGACTCTCCTATGGCTACACCTTC CSATQGLSYGYTF
TRBD1 TRBJ1-6 TRBV7-6 few TGTGCCAGCAGCTTGGACAGGGCTCATAATTCACCCCTCCACTTT CASSLDRAHNSPLHF
. TRBJ2-2 TRBV19 . TGTGCCAGTAGTATAGATCACAACACCGGGGAGCTGTTTTTT CASSIDHNTGELFF
TRBD2 TRBJ2-5 TRBV6-1 . TGTGCCAGCAGCCCCGGGTTAGCGGGGGGGGGCGAGACCCAGTACTTC CASSPGLAGGGETQYF
. TRBJ1-2 TRBV7-2 . TGTGCCAGCAGCCCAGCGGGGGATGGCTACACCTTC CASSPAGDGYTF
. TRBJ2-1 TRBV5-1 few TGCGCCAGCAGCTTGGGGCAGACTTCCTACAATGAGCAGTTCTTC CASSLGQTSYNEQFF
TRBD1 TRBJ2-1 TRBV7-2 . TGTGCCAGCAAGCTGGGACAGAACAATGAGCAGTTCTTC CASKLGQNNEQFF
TRBD1 TRBJ2-7 TRBV7-6 many TGTGCCAGCAGCGCAAGGGACAGCTCCTACGAGCAGTACTTC CASSARDSSYEQYF
. TRBJ2-3 TRBV4-1 few TGCGCCAGCAGCCAAGTCAGGGGTGAGGCAGATACGCAGTATTTT CASSQVRGEADTQYF
. TRBJ1-1 TRBV12-5 few TGTGCTAGTGGAGTGGGGGATGTCACTGAAGCTTTCTTT CASGVGDVTEAFF
. TRBJ2-7 TRBV7-9 . TGTGCCAGCAGCTTAGACGGGGTCTACTGGGACGAGCGGTACTTC CASSLDGVYWDERYF
. TRBJ1-6 TRBV7-8 few TGTGCCAGCAGCTTTCGATCGGCAGGCGAGAATTCACCCCTCCACTTT CASSFRSAGENSPLHF